Each of the 32 T cell receptor beta chains below was sequenced from the same sample in a study of blood T cell repertoires in COVID-19 (dated by TCRdb to 2020 to 2022). The library was produced with the immunoSEQ multiplex PCR assay. What TCRdb holds here is the immuneACCESS table cut down to in-frame rearrangements. Part of the clones is not present; checked against another copy, under half of the missing clones reflect an unresolved V gene, and the others are unexplained. The sample table lists about 72,000 clones, under 90% of them with a count of one. Of the sample, about a tenth falls within the top ten clones. The sequencing sample was made of peripheral blood. All receptors come from a man in his sixties or seventies with active or convalescent COVID-19.

The genes are TRBV5-1 and TRBJ2-3; perhaps TRBD1 as D (5 bases). The germline gives CDR1 SGHRS, CDR2 YFSETQ. The length of the CDR3 is 14 residues. The V end lost 4 bases, the J end lost 2 bases, and 11 bases lay between the germline ends. Here the CDR3 DNA reads TGCGCCAGCAGCCCAGGGTACAACACAGATACGCAGTATTTT. It is translated as CASSPGYNTDTQYF.

The genes are TRBV28 and TRBJ2-1; 9 bases agree with TRBD2. Germline CDR1 MDHEN, CDR2 SYDVKM. This CDR3 spans 22 amino acids. With V trimmed by 6 bases and J by 2 bases, 26 bases remained unmatched. CDR3 sequence reads: CASRPRPPLLAGRQNPYNEQFF. CDR3 DNA sequence: TGTGCCAGCAGACCTCGGCCGCCTCTTCTAGCGGGGCGTCAAAACCCCTACAATGAGCAGTTCTTC.

The V and J genes are TRBV19 and TRBJ1-2, with D possibly matching TRBD1 (5 bases). The CDR3 has 14 residues. Trimming took off 2 bases at V and 6 bases at J, with 13 bases between the two ends. Germline CDR1 reads LNHDA; CDR2 reads SQIVND (reference sequence). CDR3 coding DNA: TGTGCCAGTAGTATACCGCAGGGCTCGCATGGCTACACCTTC. Protein product: CASSIPQGSHGYTF.

This rearrangement joins TRBV7-2 to TRBJ2-7, with D unclear. Germline CDR1 SGHTA, CDR2 FQGNSA. V was pared by 5 bases and J by 1 base, with 6 bases between. CDR3 length equals 12 residues. CDR3 loop: CASSRRSYEQYF. The CDR3 bases are TGTGCCAGCAGCCGCAGGTCCTACGAGCAGTACTTC. Together with reference TRBV7-2 and TRBJ2-7, the CDR3 gives the full variable domain: GAGVSQSPSNKVTEKGKDVELRCDPISGHTALYWYRQSLGQGLEFLIYFQGNSAPDKSGLPSDRFSAERTGGSVSTLTIQRTQQEDSAVYLCASSRRSYEQYFGPGTRLTVT.

The chain couples TRBV6-5 to TRBJ1-4; D uncertain. The CDR3 covers 12 residues. Germline CDR1 and CDR2: MNHEY and SVGAGI. CDR3 protein: CATKRSGEKLFF. In nucleotides, the CDR3 is TGTGCTACTAAACGGTCCGGGGAAAAACTGTTTTTT.

This rearrangement joins TRBV14 to TRBJ1-4; 8 bases are a match to TRBD1. This CDR3 is built from 16 residues. Germline-derived CDR1 and CDR2 are SGHDN and FVKESK. Trimming removed 4 bases from V and 4 bases from J; junction bases left unmatched: 8. Here the CDR3 reads CASSRSTGEFNEKLFF. Here the CDR3 DNA reads TGTGCCAGCAGCCGATCGACAGGGGAATTTAATGAAAAACTGTTTTTT. Looking up the rest from reference TRBV14 and TRBJ1-4 gives the full variable domain: EAGVTQFPSHSVIEKGQTVTLRCDPISGHDNLYWYRRVMGKEIKFLLHFVKESKQDESGMPNNRFLAERTGGTYSTLKVQPAELEDSGVYFCASSRSTGEFNEKLFFGSGTQLSVL.

This clone was seen once. This chain joins TRBV29-1 and TRBJ2-1; TRBD2 is a possible D gene (6 bases). V was trimmed by 3 bases and J by 3 bases, leaving 12 bases between them. Per germline, CDR1 SQVTM and CDR2 ANQGSEA. The CDR3 length is 14 residues. The CDR3 reads CSVDLSSDYNEQFF. CDR3 DNA: TGCAGCGTTGATTTGTCTAGCGACTACAATGAGCAGTTCTTC.

V usage is TRBV6-5 and J usage is TRBJ2-7; D possibly corresponds to TRBD1 (6 bases). Germline V gene lookup returns CDR1 MNHEY and CDR2 SVGAGI. Trimming shortened V by 6 bases and J by 4 bases, and 19 bases separated the two germline ends. The length of the CDR3 is 15 residues. The CDR3 nucleotides read TGTGCCAGCAGCGAGGTTGAACAGGGTCTATACGAGCAGTACTTC. Translating it yields CASSEVEQGLYEQYF.

The J gene is TRBJ2-7, the V gene TRBV2, with TRBD2 matching over 12 bases. This CDR3 spans 14 amino acids. V trimming: 7 bases; J trimming: 5 bases; junction bases outside the gene matches: 6. Germline assignment: CDR1 SNHLY and CDR2 FYNNEI. The CDR3 region has the DNA TGTGCCAGCAAAATTAGGACTAGCGGGAACGAGCAGTACTTC. Encoded protein: CASKIRTSGNEQYF. The full variable domain, completed using reference TRBV2 and TRBJ2-7, is EPEVTQTPSHQVTQMGQEVILRCVPISNHLYFYWYRQILGQKVEFLVSFYNNEISEKSEIFDDQFSVERPDGSNFTLKIRSTKLEDSAMYFCASKIRTSGNEQYFGPGTRLTVT.

This sequence joins TRBV28 and TRBJ2-5; possible D gene TRBD1, 6 bases. V shed 5 bases and J shed 2 bases, with 12 bases lying between them. CDR1 is MDHEN, CDR2 SYDVKM, per germline. CDR3 length equals 14 residues. The CDR3 nucleotides read TGTGCCAGCAGTACCCTACAGGGACAAGAGACCCAGTACTTC. Protein: CASSTLQGQETQYF.

The table lists this clone with a few counts. The chain carries TRBV19 and TRBJ2-4, with a weak D call TRBD2 (5 bases). In germline, CDR1 is LNHDA, CDR2 SQIVND (reference sequence). The CDR3 covers 18 residues. Trimming left V 0 bases short and J 2 bases short, with 17 bases between. The CDR3 reads CASSIDSSVRGTKNIQYF. The CDR3 nucleotides read TGTGCCAGTAGTATAGATTCATCCGTTAGAGGGACCAAAAACATTCAGTACTTC.

The rearrangement uses TRBV6-5 and TRBJ2-7, with D tentatively TRBD1 (6 bases). The V end was cut by 4 bases, the J end by 3 bases, with 10 bases between. Germline values: CDR1 MNHEY, CDR2 SVGAGI. CDR3 length: 13 amino acids. The CDR3 loop is CASSWTAIYEQYF. The CDR3, as DNA: TGTGCCAGCAGTTGGACAGCAATCTACGAGCAGTACTTC.

The chain joins TRBV11-2 to TRBJ2-2; TRBD2 aligns across 13 bases. J was trimmed by 4 bases and V by 5 bases; bases with no gene match: 4. Germline V gene lookup returns CDR1 SGHAT and CDR2 FQNNGV. The CDR3 has 16 amino acids. The CDR3: CASSKRLAGGTGELFF. The CDR3 region has the DNA TGTGCCAGCAGCAAACGACTAGCGGGAGGCACCGGGGAGCTGTTTTTT.

This clone was counted a few times. The gene calls are TRBV29-1 and TRBJ2-1; TRBD2 matches at 13 bases. The germline gives CDR1 SQVTM, CDR2 ANQGSEA. This CDR3 is built from 15 residues. The J segment lost 5 bases and the V segment lost 5 bases, leaving 6 bases of the junction unmatched. The CDR3 DNA follows: TGCAGCGTTTCCGGGACTAGCGGGATAGACAATGAGCAGTTCTTC. This encodes CSVSGTSGIDNEQFF.

V gene TRBV27 combines with J gene TRBJ2-1; TRBD2 agrees at 14 bases. The trim removed 4 bases at V and 9 bases at J, leaving 2 bases unmatched. In germline, CDR1 is MNHEY, CDR2 SMNVEV (reference sequence). The CDR3 is made up of 14 amino acids. CDR3 nucleotides: TGTGCCAGCAGTTCCGGGACTAGCGGGAGTGAGCAGTTCTTC. Amino acids: CASSSGTSGSEQFF.

In this sample, this clone turned up a few times. The chain is built from TRBV18 and TRBJ2-1; 12 bases fit TRBD2. The germline V gene has CDR1 KGHSH and CDR2 LQKENI. V lost 0 bases to trimming and J lost 6 bases; unmatched junction nucleotides: 3. The CDR3 loop spans 16 amino acids. CDR3 nucleotides: TGTGCCAGCTCACCACCCGGACTAGCGGGGATCAATGAGCAGTTCTTC. As protein: CASSPPGLAGINEQFF. The variable domain in full, with the rest retrieved from reference TRBV18 and TRBJ2-1, is NAGVMQNPRHLVRRRGQEARLRCSPMKGHSHVYWYRQLPEEGLKFMVYLQKENIIDESGMPKERFSAEFPKEGPSILRIQQVVRGDSAAYFCASSPPGLAGINEQFFGPGTRLTVL.

Written as DNA, the CDR3 is TGTGCCAGCTCACCAGCAGGGGCGAATCAGCCCCAGCATTTT. Amino acids: CASSPAGANQPQHF. This sequence joins TRBV18 and TRBJ1-5; a weak D match, TRBD1 (6 bases). This CDR3 is built from 14 residues. Germline CDR1 and CDR2: KGHSH and LQKENI. V lost 2 bases to trimming and J lost 4 bases, with 9 bases between them.

V is TRBV12-3 or TRBV12-4 and J is TRBJ2-1; 7 bases line up with TRBD2. Trimming cost V 6 bases and J 10 bases; bases outside gene matches: 6. The CDR3 consists of 12 residues. Here the CDR3 reads CASSFSAGEQFF. CDR3 nucleotide sequence: TGTGCCAGCAGCTTCTCAGCGGGGGAGCAGTTCTTC.

The chain combines TRBV5-1 with TRBJ2-1, with 8 bases matching TRBD1. The ends lost 3 bases at V and 11 bases at J; junction bases unmatched: 4. Germline CDR1 reads SGHRS; CDR2 reads YFSETQ. This CDR3 has 12 residues. CDR3: CASSSDRGQQFF. The CDR3 bases are TGCGCCAGCAGCTCCGACAGGGGCCAGCAGTTCTTC.

V usage is TRBV6-5 and J usage is TRBJ2-1; 7 bases fit TRBD2. Losses at the gene ends were 6 bases for V and 8 bases for J; bases not matched to a gene: 7. Germline values: CDR1 MNHEY, CDR2 SVGAGI. The CDR3 runs 13 residues. CDR3 region: CASRRLASDEQFF. As DNA, the CDR3 is TGTGCCAGCAGAAGACTAGCCTCGGATGAGCAGTTCTTC.

The CDR3 protein is CASSELAGTQETQYF. The CDR3 nucleotides are TGTGCCAGCAGTGAACTAGCGGGGACACAAGAGACCCAGTACTTC. The rearrangement uses TRBV6-1 and TRBJ2-5, with TRBD2 identical over 9 bases. Germline V lookup: CDR1 MNHNS, CDR2 SASEGT. The CDR3 is 15 amino acids. V trimming: 2 bases; J trimming: 2 bases; junction bases outside the gene matches: 3.

CDR3: CSGGRTRGTGELFF. CDR3 bases: TGCAGCGGTGGGAGGACCCGGGGGACCGGGGAGCTGTTTTTT. This chain links TRBV29-1 with TRBJ2-2; weak D call: TRBD2 (6 bases). The germline CDR1 and CDR2 sequences are SQVTM and ANQGSEA. CDR3 length: 14 amino acids. V was cut by 7 bases and J by 5 bases, with 17 bases left in between.

This clone was counted only a few times. The chain couples TRBV2 to TRBJ2-7, with 10 bases lining up with TRBD2. Unmatched junction bases numbered 6, after V lost 7 bases and J lost 3 bases. The CDR3 runs to 14 residues. Germline CDR1 and CDR2: SNHLY and FYNNEI. The CDR3 here is CASTPLAGVYEQYF. CDR3 coding DNA: TGTGCCAGCACCCCCCTAGCGGGAGTCTACGAGCAGTACTTC.

The genes are TRBV5-1 and TRBJ2-5; 9 nucleotides align to TRBD1. J was trimmed by 2 bases and V by 4 bases; bases with no gene match: 6. Looked up from germline, CDR1 is SGHRS and CDR2 is YFSETQ. This CDR3 contains 15 residues. The CDR3 reads CASSTGQGTQETQYF. The DNA of the CDR3 is TGCGCCAGCAGCACAGGACAGGGGACACAAGAGACCCAGTACTTC.

The gene calls are TRBV29-1 and TRBJ1-1; D ambiguous. Trimming stripped 3 bases from V and 3 bases from J, with 11 bases between. The germline V gene encodes CDR1 SQVTM and CDR2 ANQGSEA. CDR3 length equals 13 residues. CDR3 nucleotide sequence: TGCAGCGTTGAGACAAGACAAGACACTGAAGCTTTCTTT. As protein: CSVETRQDTEAFF.

The chain recombines TRBV5-4 with TRBJ1-1; the match to TRBD1 covers 8 bases. V was pared by 0 bases and J by 4 bases, with 5 bases of the junction left unmatched. The germline V gene encodes CDR1 SGHNT and CDR2 YYREEE (reference sequence). The CDR3 extends over 15 amino acids. The CDR3 is CASSLGQGARTEAFF. In DNA, the CDR3 is TGTGCCAGCAGCTTGGGGCAGGGGGCGCGCACTGAAGCTTTCTTT. Combining the CDR3 with reference TRBV5-4 and TRBJ1-1 gives the whole variable domain ETGVTQSPTHLIKTRGQQVTLRCSSQSGHNTVSWYQQALGQGPQFIFQYYREEENGRGNFPPRFSGLQFPNYSSELNVNALELDDSALYLCASSLGQGARTEAFFGQGTRLTVV.

CDR3 DNA: TGTGCCAGCACCTTGTCCAGAAACTACGAGCAGTACTTC. This translates into CASTLSRNYEQYF. This chain links TRBV28 with TRBJ2-7; D not certain. The CDR3 sequence is 13 residues long. The germline CDR1 and CDR2 sequences are MDHEN and SYDVKM. V lost 7 bases and J 3 bases, leaving 13 bases between the germline ends.

This chain links TRBV7-2 with TRBJ2-2, with D unclear. The CDR3 totals 15 residues. From germline, CDR1 is SGHTA and CDR2 FQGNSA. Trimming stripped 0 bases from V and 3 bases from J, with 8 bases between. The CDR3 region has the DNA TGTGCCAGCAGCTTAGCCCGTGTAGACACCGGGGAGCTGTTTTTT. This translates into CASSLARVDTGELFF. The whole variable domain, filled in from reference TRBV7-2 and TRBJ2-2, reads GAGVSQSPSNKVTEKGKDVELRCDPISGHTALYWYRQSLGQGLEFLIYFQGNSAPDKSGLPSDRFSAERTGGSVSTLTIQRTQQEDSAVYLCASSLARVDTGELFFGEGSRLTVL.

The CDR3 sequence is CSVTGLAVTLRNEQFF. CDR3 coding DNA: TGCAGCGTAACGGGACTAGCGGTCACTCTGAGGAATGAGCAGTTCTTC. The chain combines TRBV29-1 with TRBJ2-1; 11 bases map to TRBD2. V shed 6 bases, J shed 7 bases, and the junction held 14 bases outside the gene matches. From germline, CDR1 is SQVTM and CDR2 ANQGSEA. The CDR3 spans 16 residues.

This chain joins TRBV4-2 and TRBJ1-2; TRBD1 matches 8 bases. This CDR3 comprises 15 residues. Germline values: CDR1 LGHNA, CDR2 YNFKEQ. The V gene end was trimmed by 1 base and the J gene end by 5 bases; junction bases not matched to a gene: 6. CDR3 sequence: CASSQGDRPLYGYTF. In nucleotides, the CDR3 is TGTGCCAGCAGCCAAGGGGACAGGCCATTGTATGGCTACACCTTC.

The CDR3 region has the DNA TGTGCCAGTAGTTTGGGACAGGGGTTCAATCAGCCCCAGCATTTT. It codes for CASSLGQGFNQPQHF. The chain couples TRBV19 to TRBJ1-5; TRBD1 matches 10 bases. The J segment lost 3 bases and the V segment lost 5 bases, leaving 4 bases of the junction unmatched. The CDR3 runs to 15 residues. Germline loops: CDR1 LNHDA, CDR2 SQIVND (reference sequence). The full variable domain, with the rest looked up from reference TRBV19 and TRBJ1-5, is DGGITQSPKYLFRKEGQNVTLSCEQNLNHDAMYWYRQDPGQGLRLIYYSQIVNDFQKGDIAEGYSVSREKKESFPLTVTSAQKNPTAFYLCASSLGQGFNQPQHFGDGTRLSIL.

This chain joins TRBV28 and TRBJ2-1, with 8 bases identical to TRBD2. This CDR3 region has 15 residues. Trimming removed 4 bases from V and 8 bases from J; junction bases left unmatched: 10. Germline V gene lookup returns CDR1 MDHEN and CDR2 SYDVKM. The CDR3 nucleotides are TGTGCCAGCAGTTACAGCGGGAGTTTAAGCTATGAGCAGTTCTTC. Amino acid sequence: CASSYSGSLSYEQFF. Using reference TRBV28 and TRBJ2-1 for the parts outside the CDR3, the full variable domain is DVKVTQSSRYLVKRTGEKVFLECVQDMDHENMFWYRQDPGLGLRLIYFSYDVKMKEKGDIPEGYSVSREKKERFSLILESASTNQTSMYLCASSYSGSLSYEQFFGPGTRLTVL.